This T cell receptor (beta chain) comes out of a study of cytomegalovirus exposure and HLA in healthy donors. PCR employed 60 Vbeta and 13 Jbeta primers. Here immunoSEQ multiplex PCR was the method, and the copy in TCRdb shows in-frame clones only, minus some. This sample has under 120,000 clones, with approximately 70% found just once. The CDR3 is 11 amino acids. In germline, CDR1 is MGHDK, CDR2 SYGVNS. V was clipped by 6 bases and J by 3 bases, with 6 bases between them. The sequenced sample was PBMCs. The V gene is TRBV25-1, the J gene TRBJ2-7; D is ambiguous. The clonotype originates from a man between 35 and 55 years old in good health and CMV-seropositive. The CDR3 sequence is CASSYSYEQYF. CDR3 DNA sequence: TGTGCCAGCAGCTACAGCTACGAGCAGTACTTC.